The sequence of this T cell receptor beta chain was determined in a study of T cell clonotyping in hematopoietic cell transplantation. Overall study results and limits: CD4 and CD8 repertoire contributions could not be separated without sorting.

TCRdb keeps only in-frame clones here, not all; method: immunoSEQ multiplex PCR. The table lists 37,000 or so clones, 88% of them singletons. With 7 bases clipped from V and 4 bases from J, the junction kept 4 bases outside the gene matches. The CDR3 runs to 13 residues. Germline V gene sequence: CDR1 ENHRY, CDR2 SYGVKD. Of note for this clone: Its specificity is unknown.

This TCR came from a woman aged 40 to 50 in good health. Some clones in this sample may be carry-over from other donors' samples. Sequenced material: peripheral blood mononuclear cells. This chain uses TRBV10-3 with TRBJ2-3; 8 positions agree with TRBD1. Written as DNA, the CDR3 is TGTGCCATCACGACAGGGGAAGCAGATACGCAGTATTTT. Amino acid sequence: CAITTGEADTQYF.